These 8 T cell receptor beta chains share one sample of origin, sequenced in a study of shared clonotypes between healthy human individuals. The repertoire was sequenced with immunoSEQ multiplex PCR; TCRdb's copy has only in-frame clones and lacks some. Of some 1.1 million clones in the sample, roughly 80% were seen once. The sample consisted of memory CD4+ T cells from PBMCs. The subset: CD45RA-negative fraction. Every receptor here comes from a man younger than 35 in good health. Some clones in this sample may be carry-over from other donors' samples.

CDR3 amino acids: CASSVSGGGTDTQYF. CDR3 bases: TGTGCCAGCAGCGTATCAGGGGGAGGGACAGATACGCAGTATTTT. The chain links TRBV7-9 to TRBJ2-3; D is perhaps TRBD1 or TRBD2 (7 bases each). The CDR3 length is 15 residues. The V end lost 5 bases, the J end lost 3 bases, and 15 bases lay between the germline ends. Germline V lookup: CDR1 SEHNR, CDR2 FQNEAQ (reference sequence).

This clone was seen just once. This chain links TRBV19 with TRBJ1-1; D is unclear. This CDR3 comprises 15 residues. CDR1 is LNHDA and CDR2 is SQIVND in the germline V gene (reference sequence). V lost 2 bases, J lost 1 base, and 11 bases lay in between. CDR3 sequence: CASSIKAIRNTEAFF. The DNA for the CDR3 is TGTGCCAGTAGTATAAAGGCAATTCGGAACACTGAAGCTTTCTTT.

This clone was seen a handful of times. The genes are TRBV15 and TRBJ2-5, with D perhaps matching TRBD1 (6 bases). This CDR3 region has 16 residues. CDR1 is LNHNV, CDR2 YYDKDF, per germline (reference sequence). The ends were cut back, 1 base at V and 2 bases at J, with 14 bases in the middle. The CDR3 protein is CATSRGSSGAQETQYF. DNA for the CDR3: TGTGCCACCAGCAGAGGATCGTCAGGGGCGCAAGAGACCCAGTACTTC.

This chain joins TRBV30 and TRBJ1-5; unclear D gene. Germline CDR1 is GTSNPN and CDR2 is SVGIG (reference sequence). The CDR3 extends over 13 amino acids. V shed 3 bases and J shed 5 bases, with 11 bases lying between them. In nucleotides, the CDR3 is TGTGCCTGGAGCCGCCAGATCGATCAGCCCCAGCATTTT. Translation: CAWSRQIDQPQHF.

This chain joins TRBV4-2 and TRBJ1-4, with D possibly matching TRBD1 (6 bases). Per germline, CDR1 LGHNA and CDR2 YNFKEQ. V lost 6 bases, J lost 1 base, and 12 bases lay in between. This CDR3 has 15 residues. This CDR3 is CASREDSRTNEKLFF. CDR3 sequence (DNA): TGTGCCAGCAGAGAGGACAGCCGAACTAATGAAAAACTGTTTTTT.

About this clone: The junction does not match germline at one end; this may be a read error. The V call is TRBV28, the J call TRBJ1-5; 9 bases map to TRBD1. The CDR3 covers 15 residues. Germline CDR1 is MDHEN and CDR2 is SYDVKM. CDR3 sequence: CASSSAGQGNQPQHF. The CDR3 coding sequence is TGTGCCAGCAGCAGCGCGGGACAGGGCAACCAGCCCCAGCATTTT.

This clone was detected many times. The chain joins TRBV2 to TRBJ2-7, with D possibly matching TRBD1 (6 bases). The ends were cut back, 5 bases at V and 7 bases at J, with 18 bases in the middle. The germline CDR1 and CDR2 sequences are SNHLY and FYNNEI. The CDR3 runs to 14 residues. CDR3 loop: CASSLPSRGVEQYF. CDR3 bases: TGTGCCAGCAGTCTACCCTCCAGGGGTGTAGAGCAGTACTTC.

The CDR3 DNA reads as TGTGCCAGCAGCCCGAACCTCCAGGGTGATGAGCAGTTCTTC. This encodes CASSPNLQGDEQFF. The V call is TRBV7-2, the J call TRBJ2-1, with TRBD1 as a possible D gene (5 bases). Trimming removed 5 bases from V and 8 bases from J, with 16 bases in between. Germline CDR1 and CDR2: SGHTA and FQGNSA. The CDR3 has 14 amino acids.